This T cell receptor (beta chain) was sequenced during a study of blood T cell repertoires in COVID-19. Per the study methods: Amplification of reference gene primers was used by the study to estimate nucleated cell counts. Assay used: immunoSEQ multiplex PCR; TCRdb lists only in-frame clones, some missing. V and J calls and clone size come straight from that table; D and trimming were deduced from the DNA. The repertoire has about 180,000 clones, about 81% of them found once; the top ten carry approximately 12%. V lost 5 bases and J lost 2, with 6 bases in between. Germline-derived CDR1 and CDR2 are LNHNV and YYDKDF (reference sequence). The CDR3 has 13 amino acids.

The receptor comes from a woman over 75 with COVID-19, enrolled during active disease. The source material was peripheral blood. The V call is TRBV15, the J call TRBJ2-2; unclear D gene. CDR3: CATSGANTGELFF. The CDR3 region has the DNA TGTGCCACCAGCGGAGCTAACACCGGGGAGCTGTTTTTT.